Below, 29 T cell receptor beta chains from the same sample are listed, as sequenced in a study of T cell responses to AZD1222 COVID-19 vaccine. Assay: immunoSEQ multiplex PCR; the TCRdb copy retains only in-frame clones and omits some. The sample lists roughly 120,000 clones; around 89% were seen once. The source was peripheral blood, collected on day 0 of AZD1222 vaccination. These receptors all stem from an adult in good health.

V and J are TRBV6-2 or TRBV6-3 and TRBJ2-1; the match to TRBD1 covers 10 bases. Germline CDR1 and CDR2: MNHEY and SVGEGT. The CDR3 loop spans 16 amino acids. V shed 5 bases and J 4 bases; nucleotides not matched to a gene: 8. CDR3 in amino acids: CASSAIGTGDYNEQFF. The DNA of the CDR3 is TGTGCCAGCAGTGCCATTGGGACAGGGGATTACAATGAGCAGTTCTTC.

V and J are TRBV4-1 and TRBJ2-1, with TRBD2 matching 7 bases. This CDR3 comprises 15 residues. The V and J ends lost 7 bases and 5 bases, in that order; junction bases with no gene match: 11. The germline CDR1 and CDR2 sequences are MGHRA and YSYEKL. The CDR3 DNA reads as TGCGCCAGCACCACCGAGACTAGCTCACACAATGAGCAGTTCTTC. This translates into CASTTETSSHNEQFF.

This chain connects TRBV6-2 or TRBV6-3 to TRBJ2-6; D call uncertain. The CDR3 has 14 amino acids. V gave up 6 bases and J gave up 0 bases, with 6 bases separating them. CDR1 MNHEY and CDR2 SVGEGT come from the germline V gene. This CDR3 is CASSDTSGANVLTF. The CDR3 DNA follows: TGTGCCAGCAGCGATACCTCTGGGGCCAACGTCCTGACTTTC.

The genes are TRBV19 and TRBJ1-4; 11 bases match TRBD1. CDR3 size: 15 residues. The V gene's germline CDR1 is LNHDA and CDR2 SQIVND (reference sequence). J was trimmed by 6 bases and V by 9 bases; bases with no gene match: 9. This chain's CDR3 is CASRDRGTPDEKLFF. The CDR3 DNA is TGTGCCAGCAGGGACAGGGGGACGCCGGATGAAAAACTGTTTTTT.

The V gene is TRBV6-2 or TRBV6-3, the J gene TRBJ2-3; 8 bases are shared with TRBD2. CDR1 and CDR2 (germline): MNHEY, SVGEGT. J was trimmed by 1 base and V by 5 bases; bases with no gene match: 8. CDR3 length: 16 residues. CDR3 amino acids: CASSPSGGGGTDTQYF. CDR3 sequence (DNA): TGTGCCAGCAGTCCCTCCGGGGGGGGCGGCACAGATACGCAGTATTTT.

The rearrangement joins TRBV5-1 to TRBJ2-4, with 11 bases lining up with TRBD1. V lost 4 bases to trimming and J lost 0 bases; unmatched junction nucleotides: 6. From germline, CDR1 is SGHRS and CDR2 YFSETQ. This CDR3 is built from 17 residues. The CDR3 bases are TGCGCCAGCAGCGAGGGGACAGGGGGTTTAGCCAAAAACATTCAGTACTTC. Encoded protein: CASSEGTGGLAKNIQYF.

The chain uses TRBV5-1 and TRBJ1-6; the D is unclear. Germline V gene lookup returns CDR1 SGHRS and CDR2 YFSETQ. The V gene lost 4 bases and the J gene lost 3 bases, with 14 bases spanning the gap. This CDR3 region has 16 residues. CDR3 DNA: TGCGCCAGCAGCCCCGAGTCTCAGCTCTATAATTCACCCCTCCACTTT. It specifies CASSPESQLYNSPLHF.

The CDR3 here is CASKSGGQQETQYF. The CDR3, as DNA: TGTGCCAGCAAAAGCGGGGGGCAACAAGAGACCCAGTACTTC. This chain joins TRBV2 and TRBJ2-5; 9 positions match TRBD2. The CDR3 sequence is 14 residues long. With 7 bases clipped from V and 2 bases from J, the junction kept 5 bases outside the gene matches. Germline CDR1 and CDR2: SNHLY and FYNNEI.

The CDR3 nucleotides are TGTGCCAGCAGCCCACCCGACAGCTACAATGAGCAGTTCTTC. This sequence encodes CASSPPDSYNEQFF. V gene TRBV5-5 combines with J gene TRBJ2-1; D perhaps matches TRBD1 (5 bases). The ends were cut back, 4 bases at V and 3 bases at J, with 11 bases in the middle. The CDR3 extends over 14 amino acids. Germline V gives CDR1 SGHKS, CDR2 YYEKEE (reference sequence). The full variable domain, with the rest looked up from reference TRBV5-5 and TRBJ2-1, is DAGVTQSPTHLIKTRGQQVTLRCSPISGHKSVSWYQQVLGQGPQFIFQYYEKEERGRGNFPDRFSARQFPNYSSELNVNALLLGDSALYLCASSPPDSYNEQFFGPGTRLTVL.

This clone was found once. This rearrangement joins TRBV3-1 (or the pseudogene TRBV3-2) to TRBJ2-5; 9 bases are a match to TRBD1. Germline V gene sequence: CDR1 LGHDT, CDR2 YNNKEL (reference sequence). V shed 4 bases, J shed 4 bases, and the junction held 10 bases outside the gene matches. The CDR3 totals 16 residues. The DNA of the CDR3 is TGTGCCAGCAGCCGTGACAGGGGGAGTATAGGAGAGACCCAGTACTTC. Its translation: CASSRDRGSIGETQYF.

The V gene is TRBV6-1, the J gene TRBJ1-1, with TRBD1 matching 8 bases. Trimming took 4 bases from V and 1 from J; bases not matched to a gene: 8. This CDR3 contains 16 residues. From germline, CDR1 is MNHNS and CDR2 SASEGT. The DNA for the CDR3 is TGTGCCAGCAGTGCCCGACAGGGGTTTACGAACACTGAAGCTTTCTTT. It codes for CASSARQGFTNTEAFF.

This chain links TRBV2 with TRBJ2-1; 7 bases map to TRBD2. Looked up from germline, CDR1 is SNHLY and CDR2 is FYNNEI. This CDR3 comprises 15 residues. J gave up 5 bases and V 4 bases, and 8 bases lay outside the gene matches. This chain's CDR3 is CASSARTSFNNEQFF. The DNA of the CDR3 is TGTGCCAGCAGTGCCAGGACTAGTTTTAACAATGAGCAGTTCTTC.

The V and J genes are TRBV7-9 and TRBJ1-3, with 10 nucleotides matching TRBD1. The V gene end was trimmed by 5 bases and the J gene end by 2 bases; junction bases not matched to a gene: 6. CDR1 is SEHNR and CDR2 is FQNEAQ in the germline V gene (reference sequence). There are 16 residues in the CDR3. The CDR3 DNA is TGTGCCAGCAGCCTCTGGGACAGGGGTGCTGGAAACACCATATATTTT. Its translation is CASSLWDRGAGNTIYF.

V gene TRBV28 combines with J gene TRBJ1-2, with TRBD1 identical over 12 bases. The CDR3 length is 17 residues. V was clipped by 7 bases and J by 3 bases; unmatched bases: 12. Germline V lookup: CDR1 MDHEN, CDR2 SYDVKM. DNA for the CDR3: TGTGCCAGCACCTCCGGGACAGGGGGCGCCAGGTACTATGGCTACACCTTC. This codes for CASTSGTGGARYYGYTF.

This rearrangement joins TRBV5-1 to TRBJ2-3; D is possibly TRBD1 or TRBD2 (5 bases each). Trimming took off 2 bases at V and 5 bases at J, with 12 bases between the two ends. This CDR3 is built from 14 residues. The germline V gene has CDR1 SGHRS and CDR2 YFSETQ. The DNA of the CDR3 is TGCGCCAGCAGCTTAAGTCAGAGGGGAGATACGCAGTATTTT. Its translation: CASSLSQRGDTQYF.

The chain carries TRBV7-9 and TRBJ1-3; D not resolved. V lost 8 bases to trimming and J lost 0 bases, with 17 bases between them. This CDR3 comprises 16 residues. Per the germline V gene, CDR1 is SEHNR and CDR2 is FQNEAQ (reference sequence). This chain's CDR3 is CASPRPGLLSGNTIYF. In nucleotides, the CDR3 is TGTGCCAGCCCCCGACCCGGACTGCTCTCTGGAAACACCATATATTTT.

On this clone itself: Additional DNA sequences in this sample encode the identical CDR3. The rearrangement joins TRBV28 to TRBJ1-2, with D maybe TRBD1 (5 bases). The CDR3 runs 12 residues. Germline CDR1 is MDHEN and CDR2 is SYDVKM. Trimming took 5 bases from V and 4 from J, leaving 8 bases between them. CDR3 DNA sequence: TGTGCCAGCAGTCTCCAGGGCTATGGCTACACCTTC. Translating gives CASSLQGYGYTF.

A single count supports this clone. This chain uses TRBV7-2 with TRBJ1-3; D is uncertain. The germline CDR1 and CDR2 sequences are SGHTA and FQGNSA. The CDR3 extends over 13 amino acids. V lost 5 bases and J lost 3, with 8 bases in between. The CDR3 loop is CASSQVDGNTIYF. In nucleotides, the CDR3 is TGTGCCAGCAGCCAGGTTGATGGAAACACCATATATTTT.

V and J are TRBV15 and TRBJ2-1; 8 bases agree with TRBD1. The CDR3 is 16 residues long. The ends lost 1 base at V and 6 bases at J; junction bases unmatched: 8. From germline, CDR1 is LNHNV and CDR2 YYDKDF (reference sequence). The CDR3 DNA sequence: TGTGCCACCAGCAGAGGAGGGACAGGAGTCTTCAATGAGCAGTTCTTC. This gives the protein CATSRGGTGVFNEQFF.

The chain joins TRBV9 to TRBJ1-3; 9 bases are shared with TRBD1. CDR3 size: 16 residues. Germline CDR1 and CDR2: SGDLS and YYNGEE. Trimming cost V 0 bases and J 4 bases; bases outside gene matches: 5. CDR3 protein: CASSVEQGAAGNTIYF. The CDR3 DNA follows: TGTGCCAGCAGCGTAGAACAGGGGGCTGCAGGAAACACCATATATTTT.

This clone has more than one count but fewer than ten. The genes are TRBV5-1 and TRBJ1-1; weak D call: TRBD1 (6 bases). Trimming took 3 bases from V and 1 from J, leaving 13 bases between them. CDR3 length equals 15 residues. CDR1 is SGHRS, CDR2 YFSETQ, per germline. As DNA, the CDR3 is TGCGCCAGCAGCTCCGGACAGTTTGGGAACACTGAAGCTTTCTTT. It specifies CASSSGQFGNTEAFF.

The chain links TRBV6-5 to TRBJ1-5; a possible D gene is TRBD1 (6 bases). Trimming pared 0 bases from V and 9 bases from J, leaving 15 bases between. The CDR3 sequence is 15 residues long. CDR1 MNHEY and CDR2 SVGAGI come from the germline V gene. CDR3 sequence (DNA): TGTGCCAGCAGTTACTCCGGGTTGGGGGGGGCGCCCCAGCATTTT. Protein sequence: CASSYSGLGGAPQHF.

This chain links TRBV11-3 with TRBJ2-7, with TRBD1 identical over 9 bases. V lost 8 bases and J lost 0; bases outside the gene matches: 8. Germline V gene sequence: CDR1 SGHNT, CDR2 YENEEA. The CDR3 runs to 15 residues. The CDR3 loop reads CASGYGDRASYEQYF. The CDR3, as DNA: TGTGCCAGCGGCTACGGGGACAGGGCCTCCTACGAGCAGTACTTC.

The chain uses TRBV4-3 and TRBJ2-7; D possibly corresponds to TRBD1 (6 bases). The CDR3 has 15 amino acids. V was trimmed by 4 bases and J by 0 bases, leaving 13 bases between them. Germline-derived CDR1 and CDR2 are LGHNA and YSLEER. This chain's CDR3 is CASSRGTGNSYEQYF. CDR3 DNA: TGCGCCAGCAGCCGAGGAACAGGGAACTCCTACGAGCAGTACTTC.

V and J are TRBV7-7 and TRBJ2-7, with TRBD2 matching over 9 bases. CDR1 and CDR2 (germline): SSHAT, FNYEAQ (reference sequence). The CDR3 has 16 residues. Germline trimming cut 5 bases from V and 6 bases from J; bases unmatched to any gene: 14. The CDR3 loop is CASSNGTSSLKGEQYF. CDR3 bases: TGTGCCAGCAGCAACGGGACTAGCTCTCTTAAGGGCGAGCAGTACTTC.

CDR3 DNA: TGTGCCAGCAGCTCGGTACAGGGGGCTCCCACTGAAGCTTTCTTT. Its translation: CASSSVQGAPTEAFF. The rearrangement joins TRBV9 to TRBJ1-1, with TRBD1 matching over 9 bases. Germline lookup yields CDR1 SGDLS and CDR2 YYNGEE. V gave up 4 bases and J gave up 4 bases; unmatched junction bases: 8. The CDR3 spans 15 residues. The whole variable domain, filled in from reference TRBV9 and TRBJ1-1, reads DSGVTQTPKHLITATGQRVTLRCSPRSGDLSVYWYQQSLDQGLQFLIQYYNGEERAKGNILERFSAQQFPDLHSELNLSSLELGDSALYFCASSSVQGAPTEAFFGQGTRLTVV.

This sequence joins TRBV10-3 and TRBJ2-5, with a weak D call TRBD1 (6 bases). V lost 6 bases to trimming and J lost 0 bases, with 11 bases between them. The CDR3 spans 14 residues. Germline CDR1 is ENHRY and CDR2 is SYGVKD. The CDR3 DNA sequence: TGTGCCATCAGCCTGGACAGTGACCAAGAGACCCAGTACTTC. It translates to CAISLDSDQETQYF.

This chain joins TRBV30 and TRBJ2-3, with D possibly TRBD2 on 5 matching bases. Germline V CDR1 and CDR2: GTSNPN, SVGIG (reference sequence). The V end lost 4 bases, the J end lost 2 bases, and 10 bases lay between the germline ends. CDR3 length equals 13 residues. The CDR3 nucleotides are TGTGCCTGGACAGGACTCACCACAGATACGCAGTATTTT. Its translation is CAWTGLTTDTQYF.

This chain connects TRBV7-9 to TRBJ2-2; 13 bases are a match to TRBD2. This CDR3 is built from 19 residues. V trimming: 5 bases; J trimming: 6 bases; junction bases outside the gene matches: 15. Germline CDR1 is SEHNR and CDR2 is FQNEAQ (reference sequence). The CDR3 DNA sequence: TGTGCCAGCAGCCCGCCTCCCGGGACTAGCGGGACAGGGTCCGGGGAGCTGTTTTTT. Translating it yields CASSPPPGTSGTGSGELFF. The whole variable domain, filled in from reference TRBV7-9 and TRBJ2-2, reads DTGVSQNPRHKITKRGQNVTFRCDPISEHNRLYWYRQTLGQGPEFLTYFQNEAQLEKSRLLSDRFSAERPKGSFSTLEIQRTEQGDSAMYLCASSPPPGTSGTGSGELFFGEGSRLTVL.